Reported below is one T cell receptor beta chain. Treatment denoted: oral pan-JAK inhibitor, 5-10 mg twice daily. The V end lost 2 bases, the J end lost 6 bases, and 11 bases lay between the germline ends. CDR3 length: 13 residues. Per germline, CDR1 SGHDT and CDR2 YYEEEE. Sequencing used cDNA as its template, made by extracting RNA and reverse transcribing it. Clones were sequenced by immunoSEQ multiplex PCR, and TCRdb holds only the in-frame ones, with some missing. The table shows approximately 220,000 clones, with 35% to 45% occurring only once. This entry belongs to a study of CD8+ T cells in alopecia areata. Study in general: For 6 to 18 months, tofacitinib was taken, and 6 months off drug followed.

The sequence was collected from a human donor with alopecia areata. The sample was CD4+ T cells sorted from blood, taken at approximately week 30, from a patient treated with tofacitinib. The chain is built from TRBV5-6 and TRBJ1-2; TRBD1 is a possible D gene (5 bases). The CDR3 DNA reads TGTGCCAGCAGCTTCGCAGGGAGCGATGGCTACACCTTC. Translation gives CASSFAGSDGYTF.